This TCR beta chain was profiled in a study of identical twins. Study results and caveats: The study based its conclusions on cross-sectional statistical analysis and did not follow the same donors. Within cord blood, abundant beta clonotypes carried fewer insertions, but memory repertoires showed no such trend. Low generation probability was overrepresented in out-of-frame alpha sequences shared by twins.

The authors used template switching to add a universal primer site and gave cDNA unique molecular identifiers. TCRdb re-called the 5' RACE reads with MiXCR, one entry per CDR3 protein. Among hundreds of thousands of distinct CDR3 sequences listed, approximately 13% were seen once. This clonotype was seen a few times. Its antigen is currently unknown. The CDR3 consists of 12 residues. V was cut by 4 bases and J by 7 bases, with 8 bases left in between. Looked up from germline, CDR1 is SEHNR and CDR2 is FQNEAQ (reference sequence). The same data also went into a second study, on yellow fever vaccine responses in identical twins.

The chain links TRBV7-9 to TRBJ2-1; TRBD2 is a possible D gene (5 bases). Material: CD8+ T cells sorted from blood. The sequence came from a woman aged 18-30 years in good health. The CDR3 coding sequence is TGTGCCAGCAGCTCCCTAGCAAATGAGCAGTTCTTC. Translation gives CASSSLANEQFF.